This T cell receptor beta chain was identified during a study of monozygotic twins with inflammatory bowel disease. Points from the study as a whole: The inverse Simpson measure of TCRbeta diversity was lower in IBD patients than in healthy co-twins.

Points on this clonotype: Antigen specificity is unknown.

TCRdb reprocessed the 5' RACE reads, keeping one entry per CDR3 protein, no DNA. The table for this sample gives 400,000 to 500,000 distinct CDR3 sequences. This CDR3 comprises 15 residues. Looked up from germline, CDR1 is SEHNR and CDR2 is FQNEAQ (reference sequence). The rearrangement links TRBV7-9 to TRBJ1-1. Source material: blood. The receptor was derived from a human donor with ulcerative colitis or Crohn's disease, or a healthy co-twin of an affected twin (not recorded which). The CDR3 loop reads CASTPRSALNTEAFF.